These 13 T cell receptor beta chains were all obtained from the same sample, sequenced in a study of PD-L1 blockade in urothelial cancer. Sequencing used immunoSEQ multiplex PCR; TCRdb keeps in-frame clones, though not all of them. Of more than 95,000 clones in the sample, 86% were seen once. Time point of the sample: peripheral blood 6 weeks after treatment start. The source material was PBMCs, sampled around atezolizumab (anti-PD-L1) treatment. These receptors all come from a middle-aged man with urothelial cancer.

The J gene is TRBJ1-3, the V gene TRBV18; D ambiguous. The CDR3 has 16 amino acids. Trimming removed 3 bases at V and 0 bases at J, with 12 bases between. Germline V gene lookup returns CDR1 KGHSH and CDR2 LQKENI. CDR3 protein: CASSPSGTRSGNTIYF. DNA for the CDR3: TGTGCCAGCTCACCTTCAGGTACCCGCTCTGGAAACACCATATATTTT. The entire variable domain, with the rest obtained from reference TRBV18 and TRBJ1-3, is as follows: NAGVMQNPRHLVRRRGQEARLRCSPMKGHSHVYWYRQLPEEGLKFMVYLQKENIIDESGMPKERFSAEFPKEGPSILRIQQVVRGDSAAYFCASSPSGTRSGNTIYFGEGSWLTVV.

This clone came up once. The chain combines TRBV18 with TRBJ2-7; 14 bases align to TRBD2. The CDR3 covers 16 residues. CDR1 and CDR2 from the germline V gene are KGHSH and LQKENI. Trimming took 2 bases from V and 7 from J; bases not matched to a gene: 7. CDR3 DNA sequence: TGTGCCAGCTCACCAAGGGGACTAGCGGGAGTCGGTGAGCAGTACTTC. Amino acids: CASSPRGLAGVGEQYF. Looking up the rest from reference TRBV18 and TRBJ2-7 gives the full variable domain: NAGVMQNPRHLVRRRGQEARLRCSPMKGHSHVYWYRQLPEEGLKFMVYLQKENIIDESGMPKERFSAEFPKEGPSILRIQQVVRGDSAAYFCASSPRGLAGVGEQYFGPGTRLTVT.

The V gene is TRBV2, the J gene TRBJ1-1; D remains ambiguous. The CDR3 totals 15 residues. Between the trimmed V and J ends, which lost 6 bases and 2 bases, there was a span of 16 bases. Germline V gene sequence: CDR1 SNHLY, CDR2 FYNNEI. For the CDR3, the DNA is TGTGCCAGCAGCGCTCTTGGAGGTGGAAACACTGAAGCTTTCTTT. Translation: CASSALGGGNTEAFF.

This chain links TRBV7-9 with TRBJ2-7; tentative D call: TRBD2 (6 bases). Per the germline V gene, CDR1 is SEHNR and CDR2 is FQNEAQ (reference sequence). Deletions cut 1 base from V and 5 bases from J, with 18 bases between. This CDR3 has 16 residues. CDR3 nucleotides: TGTGCCAGCAGCTTAGGTGTCGGAGGGAGTTCTAACGAGCAGTACTTC. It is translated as CASSLGVGGSSNEQYF.

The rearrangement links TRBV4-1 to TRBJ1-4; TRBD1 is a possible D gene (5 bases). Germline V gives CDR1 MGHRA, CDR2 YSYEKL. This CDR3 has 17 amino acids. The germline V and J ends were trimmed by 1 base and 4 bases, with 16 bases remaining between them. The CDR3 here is CASSQGGWGRDNEKLFF. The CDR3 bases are TGCGCCAGCAGCCAAGGAGGCTGGGGGAGGGATAATGAAAAACTGTTTTTT.

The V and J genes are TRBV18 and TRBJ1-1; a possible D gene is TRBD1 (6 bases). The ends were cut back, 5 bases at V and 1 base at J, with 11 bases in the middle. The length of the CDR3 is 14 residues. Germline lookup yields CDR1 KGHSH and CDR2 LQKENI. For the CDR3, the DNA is TGTGCCAGCTCAGCTGGACAGACGAACACTGAAGCTTTCTTT. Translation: CASSAGQTNTEAFF.

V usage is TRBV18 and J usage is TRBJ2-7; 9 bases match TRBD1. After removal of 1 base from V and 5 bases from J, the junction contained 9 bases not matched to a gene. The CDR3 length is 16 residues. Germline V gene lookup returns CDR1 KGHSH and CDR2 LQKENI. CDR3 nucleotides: TGTGCCAGCTCACCACTACAACAGGGGGCTATCAACGAGCAGTACTTC. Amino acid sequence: CASSPLQQGAINEQYF.

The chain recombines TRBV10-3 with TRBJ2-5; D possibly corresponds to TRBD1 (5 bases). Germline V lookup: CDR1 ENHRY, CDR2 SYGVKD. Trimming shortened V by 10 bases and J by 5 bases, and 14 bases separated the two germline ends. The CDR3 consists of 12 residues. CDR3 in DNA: TGTGCCACGTCACTAAAGGGGGAGACCCAGTACTTC. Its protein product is CATSLKGETQYF.

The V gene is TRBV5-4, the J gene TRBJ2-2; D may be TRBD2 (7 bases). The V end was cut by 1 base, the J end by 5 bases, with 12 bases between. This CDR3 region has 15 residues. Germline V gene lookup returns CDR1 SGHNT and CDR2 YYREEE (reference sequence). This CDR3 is CASSLRGRGTGELFF. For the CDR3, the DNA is TGTGCCAGCAGCTTGCGTGGGAGGGGGACCGGGGAGCTGTTTTTT.

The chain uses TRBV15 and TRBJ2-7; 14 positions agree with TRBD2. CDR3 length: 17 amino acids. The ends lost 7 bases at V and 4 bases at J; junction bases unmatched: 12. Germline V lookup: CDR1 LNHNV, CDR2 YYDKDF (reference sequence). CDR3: CATIYPETSGREYEQYF. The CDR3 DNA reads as TGTGCCACCATCTACCCAGAGACTAGCGGGAGGGAGTACGAGCAGTACTTC.

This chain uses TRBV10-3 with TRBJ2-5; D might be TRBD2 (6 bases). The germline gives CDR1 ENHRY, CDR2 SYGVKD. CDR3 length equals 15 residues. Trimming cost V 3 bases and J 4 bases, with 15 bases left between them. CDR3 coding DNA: TGTGCCATCAGTGAACGGGGGATTGATGGAGAGACCCAGTACTTC. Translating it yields CAISERGIDGETQYF.

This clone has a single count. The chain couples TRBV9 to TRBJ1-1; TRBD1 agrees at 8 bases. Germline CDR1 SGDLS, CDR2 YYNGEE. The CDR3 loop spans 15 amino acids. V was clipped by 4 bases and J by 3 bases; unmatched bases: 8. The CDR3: CASSLQGAGDTEAFF. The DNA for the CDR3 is TGTGCCAGCAGCTTGCAGGGGGCTGGTGACACTGAAGCTTTCTTT.

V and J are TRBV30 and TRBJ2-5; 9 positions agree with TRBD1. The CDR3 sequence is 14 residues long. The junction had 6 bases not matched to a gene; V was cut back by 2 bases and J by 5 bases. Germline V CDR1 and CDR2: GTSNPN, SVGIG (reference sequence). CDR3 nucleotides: TGTGCCTGGAGTAGTGGACAGGGGATTGAGACCCAGTACTTC. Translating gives CAWSSGQGIETQYF.